The rows below give T cell receptor beta chains drawn from one sample of a study of patients and donors after allogeneic stem cell transplantation. TCRdb analysed the RT-PCR reads with MiXCR anew, one entry per CDR3 protein. The sample carries roughly 230,000 distinct CDR3 sequences, 12% to 15% recorded once. The sample was blood, either unsorted or a sorted T cell fraction (not recorded which). These TCRs come from a human donor who was either an allogeneic HSCT recipient or a stem cell or donor lymphocyte infusion donor (not recorded which). It is not recorded whose cells these are; they may come from a transplant donor. The CDR3 runs from the conserved cysteine through the conserved F or W. A D gene is named only where the DNA matches it firmly. Clone size is stated in some rows and not others, as once, few, many or a class when expanded.

clone_size: .
v_call: TRBV5-4
j_call: TRBJ2-5
d_call: .
cdr3_nt: TGTGCCAGCAGCTTTGGGGGTGGAGAGACCCAGTACTTC
cdr3_aa: CASSFGGGETQYF

clone_size: few
v_call: TRBV27
j_call: TRBJ2-4
d_call: TRBD2
cdr3_nt: TGTGCCAGCAGTTTAGGGACTAGTATCGGCGACATTCAGTACTTC
cdr3_aa: CASSLGTSIGDIQYF

clone_size: few
v_call: TRBV25-1
j_call: TRBJ2-5
d_call: .
cdr3_nt: TGTGCCAGCAGTTATAGGACGGAGACAGCCCAGGGGGAGACCCAGTACTTC
cdr3_aa: CASSYRTETAQGETQYF

clone_size: many
v_call: TRBV7-4
j_call: TRBJ2-7
d_call: TRBD2
cdr3_nt: TGTGCCAGCACCCACTGGGTGAGCGGGAGGGCCTCCTACGAGCAGTACTTC
cdr3_aa: CASTHWVSGRASYEQYF

clone_size: few
v_call: TRBV27
j_call: TRBJ1-6
d_call: .
cdr3_nt: TGTGCCAGCAGGACATCAAGCTCCTATAATTCACCCCTCCACTTT
cdr3_aa: CASRTSSSYNSPLHF

clone_size: many
v_call: TRBV6-1
j_call: TRBJ1-3
d_call: .
cdr3_nt: TGTGCCAGCAGTAGGGGAAGCTCTGGAAACACCATATATTTT
cdr3_aa: CASSRGSSGNTIYF

clone_size: many
v_call: TRBV2
j_call: TRBJ1-5
d_call: .
cdr3_nt: TGTGCCAGCAGTGAAGAGGGGGGCTATAGCAATCAGCCCCAGCATTTT
cdr3_aa: CASSEEGGYSNQPQHF

clone_size: many
v_call: TRBV5-1
j_call: TRBJ2-2
d_call: .
cdr3_nt: TGCGCCAGCAGCTTGGAAGTTACCGGGGAGCTGTTTTTT
cdr3_aa: CASSLEVTGELFF

clone_size: few
v_call: TRBV7-8
j_call: TRBJ2-7
d_call: .
cdr3_nt: TGTGCCAGCAGCTTAGGTAGGACTTCCTACGAGCAGTACTTC
cdr3_aa: CASSLGRTSYEQYF

clone_size: many
v_call: TRBV3-1
j_call: TRBJ1-5
d_call: .
cdr3_nt: TGTGCCAGCAGCCAAGGAGGGTCCCGGCAGCCCCAGCATTTT
cdr3_aa: CASSQGGSRQPQHF